Each of the 16 T cell receptor beta chains below was sequenced from the same sample in a study of control samples from healthy donors and cancer patients (dated by TCRdb to about 2020). Library preparation used the immunoSEQ multiplex PCR assay. Not all clones reach the TCRdb copy of this immuneACCESS table, which keeps in-frame sequences only. Checked studies attribute under half of the gap to unresolved V genes and leave the rest unexplained. For this sample the table gives 95,000 to 110,000 clones, of which around 88% were detected only once. The ten largest clones add up to roughly 19% of the sample. Sequencing was performed on PBMCs. The receptors shown here come from a man aged 55 to 70 with lung cancer.

The chain is built from TRBV7-2 and TRBJ2-2; 7 bases line up with TRBD1. The CDR3 loop spans 17 amino acids. The ends lost 1 base at V and 4 bases at J; junction bases unmatched: 9. Germline V gives CDR1 SGHTA, CDR2 FQGNSA. The CDR3 nucleotides read TGTGCCAGCAGCTTAGAAGCCGACAGGGTTAGCACCGGGGAGCTGTTTTTT. This gives the protein CASSLEADRVSTGELFF.

The chain links TRBV20-1 to TRBJ1-1, with a tentative D call TRBD1 (5 bases). Germline V gene lookup returns CDR1 DFQATT and CDR2 SNEGSKA (reference sequence). The CDR3 extends over 15 amino acids. Between the trimmed V and J ends, which lost 3 bases and 6 bases, there was a span of 20 bases. The CDR3 coding sequence is TGCAGTGCTAGTGATTTGACAGTCTTGAGCCCTGAAGCTTTCTTT. Its translation is CSASDLTVLSPEAFF.

The J gene is TRBJ2-1, the V gene TRBV27; 9 nucleotides match TRBD2. The CDR3 covers 15 residues. Per germline, CDR1 MNHEY and CDR2 SMNVEV (reference sequence). V trimming: 3 bases; J trimming: 10 bases; junction bases outside the gene matches: 10. The CDR3 spells CASSLRGGGAGEQFF. CDR3 nucleotide sequence: TGTGCCAGCAGTTTGCGGGGCGGGGGGGCCGGCGAGCAGTTCTTC.

V and J are TRBV12-5 and TRBJ1-5; 7 positions match TRBD1. Trimming took 0 bases from V and 5 from J; bases not matched to a gene: 4. CDR3 length: 15 amino acids. Germline V gene sequence: CDR1 LGHNT, CDR2 FRNRAP. As DNA, the CDR3 is TGTGCTAGTGGTTTGGTATTCGACAGGGATCAGCCCCAGCATTTT. The encoded protein is CASGLVFDRDQPQHF.

The chain couples TRBV14 to TRBJ2-2; the D is unclear. This CDR3 is 15 amino acids long. From germline, CDR1 is SGHDN and CDR2 FVKESK. V shed 4 bases and J shed 1 base, with 10 bases lying between them. CDR3 residues: CASSPNLWNTGELFF. The CDR3 nucleotides are TGTGCCAGCAGCCCGAACCTATGGAACACCGGGGAGCTGTTTTTT.

The chain carries TRBV9 and TRBJ1-2; perhaps TRBD1 as D (5 bases). Per the germline V gene, CDR1 is SGDLS and CDR2 is YYNGEE. The ends were cut back, 4 bases at V and 0 bases at J, with 13 bases in the middle. CDR3 length: 15 amino acids. CDR3 bases: TGTGCCAGCAGCTCCCAGGGAGGAGCTAACTATGGCTACACCTTC. Protein product: CASSSQGGANYGYTF.

The CDR3 spells CASSRGQGVDNEQFF. The DNA of the CDR3 is TGTGCCAGCAGCCGGGGACAGGGTGTAGACAATGAGCAGTTCTTC. The V call is TRBV5-5, the J call TRBJ2-1; 9 bases map to TRBD1. Germline values: CDR1 SGHKS, CDR2 YYEKEE (reference sequence). V shed 4 bases, J shed 5 bases, and the junction held 7 bases outside the gene matches. The CDR3 is 15 amino acids.

DNA of the CDR3: TGTGCCAGCAGCCAAGAAGCCCCCCATGAGCAGTTCTTC. Its translation is CASSQEAPHEQFF. The rearrangement uses TRBV3-1 (or the pseudogene TRBV3-2) and TRBJ2-1; D gene ambiguous. V was shortened by 0 bases and J by 8 bases, with 8 bases between the two germline ends. There are 13 residues in the CDR3. Germline V gives CDR1 LGHDT, CDR2 YNNKEL (reference sequence).

The genes are TRBV5-1 and TRBJ1-2; 7 bases align to TRBD1. V dropped 2 bases and J dropped 8; count of bases not matched to a gene: 3. Germline-derived CDR1 and CDR2 are SGHRS and YFSETQ. This CDR3 comprises 12 residues. The CDR3 reads CASSFTGEGYTF. In DNA form, the CDR3 reads TGCGCCAGCAGCTTCACAGGGGAGGGCTACACCTTC.

This chain connects TRBV24-1 to TRBJ1-1; no clear D gene. The germline V gene encodes CDR1 KGHDR and CDR2 SFDVKD. Trimming cost V 6 bases and J 2 bases, with 9 bases left between them. This CDR3 spans 13 amino acids. The CDR3 DNA reads as TGTGCCACCAGTCTCACGGGCAACACTGAAGCTTTCTTT. It encodes CATSLTGNTEAFF.

A remark on this clone: The junction differs from germline at one of its ends, possibly a read error. This sequence joins TRBV7-8 and TRBJ1-3; the D gene is possibly TRBD1 (5 bases). Germline V gene data show CDR1 as SGHVS and CDR2 as FQNEAQ. The CDR3 runs to 16 residues. The CDR3 protein is CASSSQGRFSGNTVYF. CDR3 nucleotide sequence: TGTGCCAGCAGCTCTCAGGGCAGGTTCTCTGGAAACACCGTATATTTT.

The DNA of the CDR3 is TGTGCCAGCAGTTTATCCGGGACGTGGAGAAACATTCAGTACTTC. Translation: CASSLSGTWRNIQYF. The rearrangement links TRBV6-5 to TRBJ2-4; D may correspond to TRBD1 or TRBD2 (5 bases each). The CDR3 has 15 residues. V lost 4 bases, J lost 6 bases, and 16 bases lay in between. CDR1 is MNHEY and CDR2 is SVGAGI in the germline V gene.

V is TRBV3-1 (or the pseudogene TRBV3-2) and J is TRBJ1-2; 11 bases are shared with TRBD1. The V gene's germline CDR1 is LGHDT and CDR2 YNNKEL (reference sequence). Germline trimming cut 4 bases from V and 5 bases from J; bases unmatched to any gene: 12. This CDR3 has 17 amino acids. The CDR3 region has the DNA TGTGCCAGCAGCCTCTGGGACAGGGGGGAAGAGGGTTATGGCTACACCTTC. It yields the protein CASSLWDRGEEGYGYTF.

This rearrangement joins TRBV23-1 to TRBJ2-3, with D possibly being TRBD2 (6 bases). TRBV23-1 carries the ORF label, with uncertain function. The CDR3 is 16 residues long. Trimming left V 0 bases short and J 6 bases short, with 16 bases between. The CDR3 sequence is CASSQSSGLSGDTQYF. The DNA for the CDR3 is TGCGCCAGCAGTCAATCCTCCGGACTATCCGGCGATACGCAGTATTTT.

The J gene is TRBJ1-5, the V gene TRBV30; D is unresolved. Germline values: CDR1 GTSNPN, CDR2 SVGIG (reference sequence). The V gene lost 0 bases and the J gene lost 6 bases, with 9 bases spanning the gap. The CDR3 is 13 amino acids. The CDR3 DNA sequence: TGTGCCTGGAGTGTACGGGGTACTCAGCCCCAGCATTTT. Protein: CAWSVRGTQPQHF.

This clone has more than one count but fewer than ten. V is TRBV7-3 and J is TRBJ2-1; D ambiguous. Deletions cut 4 bases from V and 7 bases from J, with 11 bases between. Germline V gene sequence: CDR1 SGHTA, CDR2 FQGTGA. This CDR3 comprises 13 residues. The CDR3 DNA reads as TGTGCCAGCAGCTCCCGTATTGAGAATGAGCAGTTCTTC. Amino acids: CASSSRIENEQFF.